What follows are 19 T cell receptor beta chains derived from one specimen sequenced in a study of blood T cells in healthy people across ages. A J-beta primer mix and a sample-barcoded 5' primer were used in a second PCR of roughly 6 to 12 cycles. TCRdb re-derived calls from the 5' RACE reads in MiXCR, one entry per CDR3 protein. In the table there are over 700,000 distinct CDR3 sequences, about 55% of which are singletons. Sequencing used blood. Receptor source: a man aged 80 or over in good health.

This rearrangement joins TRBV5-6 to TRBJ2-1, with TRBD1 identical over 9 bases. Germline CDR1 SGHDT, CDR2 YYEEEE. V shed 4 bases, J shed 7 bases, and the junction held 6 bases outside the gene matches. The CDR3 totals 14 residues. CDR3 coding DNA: TGTGCCAGCAGCCGAGGACAGGGGCGGAATGAGCAGTTCTTC. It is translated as CASSRGQGRNEQFF.

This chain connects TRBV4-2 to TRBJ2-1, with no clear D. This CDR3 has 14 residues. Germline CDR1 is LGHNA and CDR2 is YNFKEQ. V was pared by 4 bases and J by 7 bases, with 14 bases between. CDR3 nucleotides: TGTGCCAGCAGCCCCTCCTCTCTAGGGAATGAGCAGTTCTTC. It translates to CASSPSSLGNEQFF.

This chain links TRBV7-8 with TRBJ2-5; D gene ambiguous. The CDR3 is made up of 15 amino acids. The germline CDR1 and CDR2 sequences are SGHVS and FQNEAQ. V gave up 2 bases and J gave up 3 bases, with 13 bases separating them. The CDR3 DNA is TGTGCCAGCAGCTTAAATTCCGGCAGAAAAGAGACCCAGTACTTC. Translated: CASSLNSGRKETQYF.

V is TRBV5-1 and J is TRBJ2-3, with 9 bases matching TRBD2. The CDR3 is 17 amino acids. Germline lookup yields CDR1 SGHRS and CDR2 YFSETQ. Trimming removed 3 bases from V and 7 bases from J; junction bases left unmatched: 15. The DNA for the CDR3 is TGCGCCAGCAGCTCCTGGGCTTTAGCGGGAGAGGGTAATACGCAGTATTTT. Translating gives CASSSWALAGEGNTQYF.

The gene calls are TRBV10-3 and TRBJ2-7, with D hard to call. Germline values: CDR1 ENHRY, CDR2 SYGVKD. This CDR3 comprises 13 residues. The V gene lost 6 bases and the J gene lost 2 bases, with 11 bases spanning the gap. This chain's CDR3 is CAISGPQPYEQYF. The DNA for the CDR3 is TGTGCCATCAGCGGACCCCAGCCCTACGAGCAGTACTTC.

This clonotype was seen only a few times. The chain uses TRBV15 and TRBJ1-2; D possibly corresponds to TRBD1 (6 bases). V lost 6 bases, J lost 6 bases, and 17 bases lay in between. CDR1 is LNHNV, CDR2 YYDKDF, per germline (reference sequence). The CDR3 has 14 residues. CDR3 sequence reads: CATRDSPTGNGYTF. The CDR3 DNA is TGTGCCACCAGGGACAGCCCGACGGGGAATGGCTACACCTTC.

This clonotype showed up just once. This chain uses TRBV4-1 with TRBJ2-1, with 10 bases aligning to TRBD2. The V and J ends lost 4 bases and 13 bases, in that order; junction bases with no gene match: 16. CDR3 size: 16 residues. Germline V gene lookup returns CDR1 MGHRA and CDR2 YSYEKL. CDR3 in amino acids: CASSPNPSGSPETQFF. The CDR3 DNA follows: TGCGCCAGCAGCCCGAATCCTAGCGGGAGTCCGGAGACCCAGTTCTTC.

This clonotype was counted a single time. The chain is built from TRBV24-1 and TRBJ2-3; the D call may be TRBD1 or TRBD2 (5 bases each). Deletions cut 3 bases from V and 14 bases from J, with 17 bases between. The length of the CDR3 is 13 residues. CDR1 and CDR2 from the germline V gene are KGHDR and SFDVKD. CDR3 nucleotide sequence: TGTGCCACCAGTGATAGCGGAGACAGATACGCGTATTTT. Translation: CATSDSGDRYAYF.

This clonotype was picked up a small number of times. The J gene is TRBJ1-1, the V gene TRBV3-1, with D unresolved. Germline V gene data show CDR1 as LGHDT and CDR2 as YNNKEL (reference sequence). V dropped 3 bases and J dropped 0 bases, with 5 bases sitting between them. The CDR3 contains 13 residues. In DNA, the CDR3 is TGTGCCAGCAGCCATGGGATGAACACTGAAGCTTTCTTT. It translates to CASSHGMNTEAFF.

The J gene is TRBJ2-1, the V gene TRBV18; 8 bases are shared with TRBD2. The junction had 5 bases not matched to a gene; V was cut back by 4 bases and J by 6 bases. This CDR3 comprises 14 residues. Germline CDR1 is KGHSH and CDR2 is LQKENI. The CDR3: CASSRAGEGNEQFF. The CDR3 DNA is TGTGCCAGCTCACGAGCGGGAGAGGGCAATGAGCAGTTCTTC.

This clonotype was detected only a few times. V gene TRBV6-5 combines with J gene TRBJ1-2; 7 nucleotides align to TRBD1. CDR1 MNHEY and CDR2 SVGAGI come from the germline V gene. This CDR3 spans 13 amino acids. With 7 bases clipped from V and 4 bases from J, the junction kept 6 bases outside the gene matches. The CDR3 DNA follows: TGTGCCAGCACCAAGACAGGGTTCTATGGCTACACCTTC. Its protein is CASTKTGFYGYTF.

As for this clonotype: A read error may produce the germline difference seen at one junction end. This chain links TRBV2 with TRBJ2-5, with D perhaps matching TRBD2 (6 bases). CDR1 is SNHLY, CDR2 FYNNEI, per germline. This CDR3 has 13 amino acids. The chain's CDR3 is CASSRRGQEAQYF. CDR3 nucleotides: TGTGCCAGCAGTAGGCGGGGCCAAGAGGCCCAGTACTTC. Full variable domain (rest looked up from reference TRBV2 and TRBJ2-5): EPEVTQTPSHQVTQMGQEVILRCVPISNHLYFYWYRQILGQKVEFLVSFYNNEISEKSEIFDDQFSVERPDGSNFTLKIRSTKLEDSAMYFCASSRRGQEAQYFGPGTRLLVL.

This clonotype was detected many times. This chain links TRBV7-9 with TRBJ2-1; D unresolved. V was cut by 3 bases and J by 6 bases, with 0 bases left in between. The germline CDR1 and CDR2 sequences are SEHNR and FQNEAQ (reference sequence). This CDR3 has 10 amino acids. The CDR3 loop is CASSFNEQFF. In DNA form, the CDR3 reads TGTGCCAGCAGCTTCAATGAGCAGTTCTTC.

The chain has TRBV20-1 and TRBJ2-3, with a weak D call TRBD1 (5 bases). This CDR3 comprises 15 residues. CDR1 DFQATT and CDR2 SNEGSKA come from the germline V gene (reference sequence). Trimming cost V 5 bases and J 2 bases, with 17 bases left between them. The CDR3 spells CSAQGGYRSTDTQYF. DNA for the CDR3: TGCAGTGCTCAGGGCGGCTACCGTTCCACAGATACGCAGTATTTT.

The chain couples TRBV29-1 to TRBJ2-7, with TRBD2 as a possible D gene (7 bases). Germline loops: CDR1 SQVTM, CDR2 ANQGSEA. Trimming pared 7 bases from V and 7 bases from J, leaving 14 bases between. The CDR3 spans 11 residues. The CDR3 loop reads CSGRGAEEQYF. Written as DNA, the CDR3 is TGCAGCGGCCGGGGGGCGGAAGAGCAGTACTTC.

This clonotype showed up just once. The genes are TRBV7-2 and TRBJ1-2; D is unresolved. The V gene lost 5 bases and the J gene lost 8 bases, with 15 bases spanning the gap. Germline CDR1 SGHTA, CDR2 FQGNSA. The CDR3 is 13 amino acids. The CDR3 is CASSPGLEGGYTF. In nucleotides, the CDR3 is TGTGCCAGCAGCCCCGGACTGGAGGGCGGCTACACCTTC. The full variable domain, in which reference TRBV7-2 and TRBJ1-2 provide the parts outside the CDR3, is GAGVSQSPSNKVTEKGKDVELRCDPISGHTALYWYRQSLGQGLEFLIYFQGNSAPDKSGLPSDRFSAERTGGSVSTLTIQRTQQEDSAVYLCASSPGLEGGYTFGSGTRLTVV.

In DNA, the CDR3 is TGTGCCAGCAACTCGGAGGGCGAGCGCAGATACGCGTATTTT. Encoded protein: CASNSEGERRYAYF. The chain combines TRBV14 with TRBJ2-3, with D possibly being TRBD2 (6 bases). V lost 7 bases to trimming and J lost 14 bases, with 25 bases between them. CDR1 SGHDN and CDR2 FVKESK come from the germline V gene. The CDR3 is made up of 14 amino acids.

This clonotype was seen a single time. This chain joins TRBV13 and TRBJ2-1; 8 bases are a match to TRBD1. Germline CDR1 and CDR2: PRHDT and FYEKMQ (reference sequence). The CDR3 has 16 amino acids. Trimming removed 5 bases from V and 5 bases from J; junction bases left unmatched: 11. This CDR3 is CASSPTTGVGHNEQFF. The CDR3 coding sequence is TGTGCCAGCAGCCCGACGACAGGGGTTGGGCACAATGAGCAGTTCTTC.

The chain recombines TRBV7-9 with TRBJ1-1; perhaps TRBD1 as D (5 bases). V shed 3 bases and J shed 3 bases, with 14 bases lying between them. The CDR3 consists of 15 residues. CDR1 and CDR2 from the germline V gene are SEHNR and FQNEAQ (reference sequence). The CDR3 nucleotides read TGTGCCAGCAGCTTGGGGGAACTATGGGACACTGAAGCTTTCTTT. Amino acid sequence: CASSLGELWDTEAFF.